The next 14 T cell receptor beta chains were all read from a single sample in a study of blood T cell repertoires in COVID-19. Assay: immunoSEQ multiplex PCR; the TCRdb copy retains only in-frame clones and omits some. This table has approximately 270,000 clones, roughly 84% appearing once. What was sequenced was peripheral blood. Every receptor here comes from a human donor with COVID-19, enrolled during active disease. The donor label of this sample is uncertain.

V gene TRBV7-3 combines with J gene TRBJ2-1, with D tentatively TRBD1 (6 bases). The germline CDR1 and CDR2 sequences are SGHTA and FQGTGA. CDR3 length: 14 residues. V lost 2 bases, J lost 5 bases, and 10 bases lay in between. The CDR3 protein is CASSLEGQHNEQFF. The CDR3 bases are TGTGCCAGCAGCTTAGAGGGACAACACAATGAGCAGTTCTTC.

V is TRBV6-5 and J is TRBJ1-2; a possible D gene is TRBD1 (6 bases). Germline-derived CDR1 and CDR2 are MNHEY and SVGAGI. The ends were cut back, 2 bases at V and 8 bases at J, with 9 bases in the middle. The CDR3 has 12 amino acids. The CDR3 here is CASSYGTLGYTF. Here the CDR3 DNA reads TGTGCCAGCAGTTACGGGACATTAGGCTACACCTTC.

V gene TRBV28 combines with J gene TRBJ1-1; 7 bases line up with TRBD1. V dropped 6 bases and J dropped 5; count of bases not matched to a gene: 6. Germline V CDR1 and CDR2: MDHEN, SYDVKM. The CDR3 has 13 amino acids. Here the CDR3 reads CASREPGQTEAFF. CDR3 nucleotide sequence: TGTGCCAGCAGGGAACCGGGACAGACTGAAGCTTTCTTT. Based on the CDR3 plus reference TRBV28 and TRBJ1-1, the full variable domain is DVKVTQSSRYLVKRTGEKVFLECVQDMDHENMFWYRQDPGLGLRLIYFSYDVKMKEKGDIPEGYSVSREKKERFSLILESASTNQTSMYLCASREPGQTEAFFGQGTRLTVV.

The V call is TRBV19, the J call TRBJ2-1; 12 nucleotides align to TRBD2. Germline V gene lookup returns CDR1 LNHDA and CDR2 SQIVND (reference sequence). V trimming: 1 base; J trimming: 5 bases; junction bases outside the gene matches: 6. This CDR3 region has 17 residues. CDR3 residues: CASSIVASGRGDNEQFF. The CDR3 region has the DNA TGTGCCAGTAGTATAGTCGCTAGCGGGAGGGGAGACAATGAGCAGTTCTTC.

The sample holds one count of this clone. The J gene is TRBJ2-4, the V gene TRBV23-1; D remains unclear. TRBV23-1 is classed as an ORF, of uncertain function. V gave up 2 bases and J gave up 7 bases, with 6 bases separating them. There are 12 residues in the CDR3. The CDR3 sequence is CASSQAQNIQYF. In nucleotides, the CDR3 is TGCGCCAGCAGTCAAGCACAGAACATTCAGTACTTC.

This clone was recorded a few times. The gene calls are TRBV28 and TRBJ2-7; a weak D match, TRBD1 (6 bases). Germline loops: CDR1 MDHEN, CDR2 SYDVKM. The germline V and J ends were trimmed by 3 bases and 5 bases, with 14 bases remaining between them. The CDR3 loop spans 14 amino acids. DNA of the CDR3: TGTGCCAGCAGTTTCACGGGCAGGGGAAACGAGCAGTACTTC. Its translation: CASSFTGRGNEQYF.

The chain couples TRBV28 to TRBJ2-1, with 7 bases matching TRBD2. The CDR3 covers 16 residues. V dropped 8 bases and J dropped 9; count of bases not matched to a gene: 19. The V gene's germline CDR1 is MDHEN and CDR2 SYDVKM. CDR3 DNA sequence: TGTGCCAGCCTTCCCTTTTCCTTCGCGGGAGCTGCTGAGCAGTTCTTC. Protein product: CASLPFSFAGAAEQFF.

The rearrangement joins TRBV7-2 to TRBJ2-1, with no clear D. The germline CDR1 and CDR2 sequences are SGHTA and FQGNSA. V lost 1 base and J 5 bases, leaving 6 bases between the germline ends. This CDR3 is 13 amino acids long. CDR3 DNA: TGTGCCAGCAGCTTAGGCGTTAACAATGAGCAGTTCTTC. This sequence encodes CASSLGVNNEQFF. Full variable domain (remainder filled in from reference TRBV7-2 and TRBJ2-1): GAGVSQSPSNKVTEKGKDVELRCDPISGHTALYWYRQSLGQGLEFLIYFQGNSAPDKSGLPSDRFSAERTGGSVSTLTIQRTQQEDSAVYLCASSLGVNNEQFFGPGTRLTVL.

The chain joins TRBV7-9 to TRBJ1-2; 8 bases match TRBD1. The V gene's germline CDR1 is SEHNR and CDR2 FQNEAQ (reference sequence). The CDR3 is 14 residues long. V trimming: 5 bases; J trimming: 2 bases; junction bases outside the gene matches: 4. The DNA for the CDR3 is TGTGCCAGCAGCCGGGGACAGGAGAACTATGGCTACACCTTC. Protein product: CASSRGQENYGYTF. Looking up the rest from reference TRBV7-9 and TRBJ1-2 gives the full variable domain: DTGVSQNPRHKITKRGQNVTFRCDPISEHNRLYWYRQTLGQGPEFLTYFQNEAQLEKSRLLSDRFSAERPKGSFSTLEIQRTEQGDSAMYLCASSRGQENYGYTFGSGTRLTVV.

This clone was observed once. The chain is built from TRBV19 and TRBJ2-2; D may be TRBD2 (5 bases). The germline V gene has CDR1 LNHDA and CDR2 SQIVND (reference sequence). V lost 6 bases to trimming and J lost 0 bases, with 11 bases between them. The CDR3 length is 15 residues. The chain's CDR3 is CASRVGLTNTGELFF. The CDR3, as DNA: TGTGCCAGTAGAGTAGGACTGACGAACACCGGGGAGCTGTTTTTT.

The chain recombines TRBV28 with TRBJ1-1; 9 nucleotides align to TRBD1. Germline CDR1 and CDR2: MDHEN and SYDVKM. CDR3 size: 15 residues. Trimming took 2 bases from V and 0 from J; bases not matched to a gene: 1. CDR3 in amino acids: CASSLGQGMNTEAFF. In nucleotides, the CDR3 is TGTGCCAGCAGTTTAGGACAGGGGATGAACACTGAAGCTTTCTTT.

The chain is built from TRBV5-1 and TRBJ1-6; TRBD1 aligns across 8 bases. Germline lookup yields CDR1 SGHRS and CDR2 YFSETQ. The CDR3 runs 16 residues. V shed 4 bases and J 4 bases; nucleotides not matched to a gene: 7. CDR3 amino acids: CASSLTGAGYNSPLHF. In nucleotides, the CDR3 is TGCGCCAGCAGCCTGACAGGGGCTGGGTATAATTCACCCCTCCACTTT. The full variable domain, completed using reference TRBV5-1 and TRBJ1-6, is KAGVTQTPRYLIKTRGQQVTLSCSPISGHRSVSWYQQTPGQGLQFLFEYFSETQRNKGNFPGRFSGRQFSNSRSEMNVSTLELGDSALYLCASSLTGAGYNSPLHFGNGTRLTVT.

This clone was recorded a few times. The chain links TRBV27 to TRBJ1-2; no definite D call. The germline CDR1 and CDR2 sequences are MNHEY and SMNVEV (reference sequence). V was shortened by 5 bases and J by 12 bases, with 25 bases between the two germline ends. This CDR3 comprises 15 residues. In DNA, the CDR3 is TGTGCCAGCAGTAACGCCCTCTCCGGAGAAACGGAGCACACCTTC. This gives the protein CASSNALSGETEHTF.

This chain joins TRBV28 and TRBJ2-2, with D perhaps matching TRBD2 (6 bases). The CDR3 runs 16 residues. The germline V gene encodes CDR1 MDHEN and CDR2 SYDVKM. The ends were cut back, 0 bases at V and 0 bases at J, with 8 bases in the middle. CDR3 protein: CASSLWGLPNTGELFF. The CDR3 DNA reads TGTGCCAGCAGTTTATGGGGACTCCCGAACACCGGGGAGCTGTTTTTT. Filled out from reference TRBV28 and TRBJ2-2, the complete variable domain reads DVKVTQSSRYLVKRTGEKVFLECVQDMDHENMFWYRQDPGLGLRLIYFSYDVKMKEKGDIPEGYSVSREKKERFSLILESASTNQTSMYLCASSLWGLPNTGELFFGEGSRLTVL.